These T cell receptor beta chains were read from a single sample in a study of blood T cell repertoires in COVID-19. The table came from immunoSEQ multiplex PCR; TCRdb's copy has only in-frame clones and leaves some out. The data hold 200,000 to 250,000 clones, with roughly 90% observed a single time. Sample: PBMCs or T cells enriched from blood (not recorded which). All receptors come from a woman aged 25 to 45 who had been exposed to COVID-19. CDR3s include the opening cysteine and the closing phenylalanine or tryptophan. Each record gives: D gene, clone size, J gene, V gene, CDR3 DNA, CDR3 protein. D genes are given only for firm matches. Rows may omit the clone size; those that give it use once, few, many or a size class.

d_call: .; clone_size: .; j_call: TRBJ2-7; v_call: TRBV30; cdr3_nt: TGTGCCTGGAGAGAGAGGTTTAAGTACGAGCAGTACTTC; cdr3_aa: CAWRERFKYEQYF
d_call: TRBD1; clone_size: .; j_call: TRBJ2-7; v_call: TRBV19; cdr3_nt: TGTGCCAGTAGTATAGAGGACAGGGGAAGGCCCTACGAGCAGTACTTC; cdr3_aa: CASSIEDRGRPYEQYF
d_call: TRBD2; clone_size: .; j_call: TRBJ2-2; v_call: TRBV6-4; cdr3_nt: TGTGCCAGCAGTGACCTGGCGGGGGGTAACACCGGGGAGCTGTTTTTT; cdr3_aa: CASSDLAGGNTGELFF
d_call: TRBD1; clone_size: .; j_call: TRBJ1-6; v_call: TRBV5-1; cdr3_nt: TGCGCCAGCAGCTCGGGACAGGATAATTCACCCCTCCACTTT; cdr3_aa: CASSSGQDNSPLHF
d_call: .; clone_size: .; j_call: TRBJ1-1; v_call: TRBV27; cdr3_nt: TGTGCCAGCAGTTTGGGGGGAGGGACTGAAGCTTTCTTT; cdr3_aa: CASSLGGGTEAFF
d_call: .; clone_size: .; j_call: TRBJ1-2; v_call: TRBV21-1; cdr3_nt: TGTGCCAGCAGCAAAGTGGGTCGCCCAGCGGTCGGCCAGGGGTTGAACTATGGCTACACCTTC; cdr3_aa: CASSKVGRPAVGQGLNYGYTF
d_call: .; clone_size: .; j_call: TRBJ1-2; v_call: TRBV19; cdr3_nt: TGTGCCAGTAGTAACAGAGACAGGAACTATGGCTACACCTTC; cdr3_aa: CASSNRDRNYGYTF
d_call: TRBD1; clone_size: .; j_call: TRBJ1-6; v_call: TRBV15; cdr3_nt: TGTGCCACCAGCAGGGAGGGACAGAATAATTCACCCCTCCACTTT; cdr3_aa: CATSREGQNNSPLHF
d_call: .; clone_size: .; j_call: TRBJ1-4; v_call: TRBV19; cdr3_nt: TGTGCCAGTAGTATAGATCCCCGAACTCGAGGGAAGAATGAAAAACTGTTTTTT; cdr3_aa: CASSIDPRTRGKNEKLFF
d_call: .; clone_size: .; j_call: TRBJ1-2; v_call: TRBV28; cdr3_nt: TGTGCCAGCAGTGGAGAGTTTGGGGGCTACACCTTC; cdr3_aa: CASSGEFGGYTF
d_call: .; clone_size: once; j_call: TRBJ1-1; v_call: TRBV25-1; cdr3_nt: TGTGCCAGCAGTCAAACGGGGGACTGGGACACTGAAGCTTTCTTT; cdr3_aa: CASSQTGDWDTEAFF
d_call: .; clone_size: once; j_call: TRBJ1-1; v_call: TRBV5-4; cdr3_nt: TGTGCCAGCAGCTTGGACAGAAACACTGAAGCTTTCTTT; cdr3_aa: CASSLDRNTEAFF
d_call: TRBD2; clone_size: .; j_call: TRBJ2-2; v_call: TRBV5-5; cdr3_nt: TGTGCCAGCAGCTTGAGACTAGCGGGGGGGAACACCGGGGAGCTGTTTTTT; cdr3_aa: CASSLRLAGGNTGELFF
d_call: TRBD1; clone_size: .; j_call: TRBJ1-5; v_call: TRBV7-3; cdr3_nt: TGTGCCAGCAGCCGTCCCCGACAGGGCTCGAGCAATCAGCCCCAGCATTTT; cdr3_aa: CASSRPRQGSSNQPQHF
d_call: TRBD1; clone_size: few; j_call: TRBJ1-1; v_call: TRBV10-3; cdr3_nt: TGTGCCATCAGCGGGACAGGGAACACTGAAGCTTTCTTT; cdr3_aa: CAISGTGNTEAFF
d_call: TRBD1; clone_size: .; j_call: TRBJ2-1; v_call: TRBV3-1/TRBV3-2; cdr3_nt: TGTGCCAGCAGCCCGTGGACAGGGGGTTCCTACAATGAGCAGTTCTTC; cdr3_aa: CASSPWTGGSYNEQFF
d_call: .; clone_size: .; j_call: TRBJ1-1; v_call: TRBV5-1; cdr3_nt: TGCGCCAGCAGCTGGGCGGGGAGCAGAGAAGCTTTCTTT; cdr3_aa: CASSWAGSREAFF
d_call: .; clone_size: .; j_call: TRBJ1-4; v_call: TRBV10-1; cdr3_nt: TGCGCCAGCGGACAGAATGATGAAAAACTGTTTTTT; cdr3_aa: CASGQNDEKLFF
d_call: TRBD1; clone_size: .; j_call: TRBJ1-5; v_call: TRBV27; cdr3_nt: TGTGCCAGCAGCCCCGGGACAGGGCCGAATCAGCCCCAGCATTTT; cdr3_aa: CASSPGTGPNQPQHF